This T cell receptor (beta chain) was identified during a study of OX40 agonist ivuxolimab in advanced cancers. In the study overall: Patients receiving dose escalation had hepatocellular carcinoma, melanoma, renal cell or head and neck cancer.

Produced via immunoSEQ multiplex PCR; TCRdb's table is partial and in-frame only. The repertoire has 100,000 or so clones, approximately 90% of them found once; the top ten carry more than 0.25%. The trim removed 3 bases at V and 3 bases at J, leaving 4 bases unmatched. Germline values: CDR1 KGHSH, CDR2 LQKENI. This CDR3 spans 16 amino acids. Cycle 7 day 1, cycle 4 day 1, and baseline were the timepoints at which blood was sampled. The V and J genes are TRBV18 and TRBJ2-3, with 12 bases lining up with TRBD2. Sequenced material: CD4+ or CD8+ T cells sorted from blood, taken in a trial of the OX40 agonist ivuxolimab. The origin of this receptor is an adult with an advanced solid tumor such as melanoma, head and neck, liver or kidney cancer. The CDR3 loop reads CASSPMGTSGTDTQYF. CDR3 DNA sequence: TGTGCCAGCTCACCCATGGGGACTAGCGGGACAGATACGCAGTATTTT.